This T cell receptor (beta chain) came from a study of blood T cell repertoires in COVID-19. The assay was immunoSEQ multiplex PCR, and TCRdb's table has in-frame clones only and misses some. The data show around 300,000 clones, with around 86% seen just once and under 3% held by the top ten. Germline V gives CDR1 MNHEY, CDR2 SMNVEV (reference sequence). This CDR3 comprises 15 residues. The trim removed 5 bases at V and 4 bases at J, leaving 7 bases unmatched. Sequenced: PBMCs or T cells enriched from blood (not recorded which). The TCR sequence derives from a woman under 30 who had recovered from COVID-19. The chain combines TRBV27 with TRBJ1-5; 8 bases align to TRBD1. CDR3 in amino acids: CASSDNRGGNQPQHF. CDR3 DNA: TGTGCCAGCAGTGACAACAGGGGGGGGAATCAGCCCCAGCATTTT.